These 14 T cell receptor beta chains originate from one sample sequenced in a study of control samples from healthy donors and cancer patients. Profiled with immunoSEQ multiplex PCR; TCRdb holds only in-frame clones, not every one. This sample has over 100,000 clones; around 90% occur once, and the top ten carry less than 6%. Specimen: blood. The receptors come from a man between 18 and 29 years old in good health.

As concerns this clone: One end of the junction does not line up with germline, which may come from a read error. The genes are TRBV27 and TRBJ1-2; 8 bases align to TRBD1. The CDR3 runs 17 residues. The germline gives CDR1 MNHEY, CDR2 SMNVEV (reference sequence). The CDR3 protein is CASRLYGDPTGVYGYTF. The DNA for the CDR3 is TGTGCCAGCAGGTTATACGGGGACCCGACAGGGGTCTATGGCTACACCTTC.

The chain is built from TRBV4-2 and TRBJ2-5; TRBD2 agrees at 7 bases. This CDR3 is 17 amino acids long. The germline CDR1 and CDR2 sequences are LGHNA and YNFKEQ. Unmatched junction bases numbered 11, after V lost 2 bases and J lost 2 bases. The CDR3 here is CASSQPPSWGGQETQYF. CDR3 coding DNA: TGTGCCAGCAGCCAACCCCCCTCCTGGGGGGGGCAAGAGACCCAGTACTTC.

DNA for the CDR3: TGCGCCAGCAGCTTGGGGGGCGCGGGAGGAAACACCATATATTTT. Translation gives CASSLGGAGGNTIYF. This rearrangement joins TRBV5-1 to TRBJ1-3; the D gene is possibly TRBD1 (5 bases). Germline-derived CDR1 and CDR2 are SGHRS and YFSETQ. V was shortened by 0 bases and J by 4 bases, with 11 bases between the two germline ends. The CDR3 covers 15 residues.

J is TRBJ1-5 and V is TRBV7-3; D not certain. V was shortened by 3 bases and J by 7 bases, with 13 bases between the two germline ends. This CDR3 spans 14 amino acids. Germline lookup yields CDR1 SGHTA and CDR2 FQGTGA. This chain's CDR3 is CASSFIGINQPQHF. The CDR3 region has the DNA TGTGCCAGCAGCTTTATAGGGATTAACCAGCCCCAGCATTTT.

The CDR3 region is CASSYQSSYEQYF. CDR3 DNA sequence: TGCGCCAGCAGCTATCAGAGCTCCTACGAGCAGTACTTC. The V gene is TRBV5-1, the J gene TRBJ2-7; D remains ambiguous. Germline assignment: CDR1 SGHRS and CDR2 YFSETQ. Trimming left V 3 bases short and J 0 bases short, with 7 bases between. The CDR3 sequence is 13 residues long.

The CDR3 protein is CASSISSPVSSYNSPLHF. DNA of the CDR3: TGTGCCAGTAGTATAAGTTCCCCGGTTAGCTCCTATAATTCACCCCTCCACTTT. The chain carries TRBV19 and TRBJ1-6, with D uncertain. The length of the CDR3 is 18 residues. Germline lookup yields CDR1 LNHDA and CDR2 SQIVND (reference sequence). Trimming pared 2 bases from V and 0 bases from J, leaving 14 bases between.

The chain is built from TRBV20-1 and TRBJ2-3; tentatively, D is TRBD2 (5 bases). V gave up 3 bases and J gave up 3 bases, with 13 bases separating them. CDR1 and CDR2 (germline): DFQATT, SNEGSKA (reference sequence). This CDR3 region has 14 residues. The CDR3 loop is CSASPRRGTDTQYF. The CDR3 DNA sequence: TGCAGTGCTAGTCCCCGTCGGGGAACAGATACGCAGTATTTT.

The CDR3 protein is CASSLRGPGNTIYF. Here the CDR3 DNA reads TGCGCCAGCAGCTTGAGGGGGCCTGGAAACACCATATATTTT. The gene calls are TRBV5-1 and TRBJ1-3; 7 nucleotides line up with TRBD1. Germline CDR1 SGHRS, CDR2 YFSETQ. This CDR3 spans 14 amino acids. V was clipped by 1 base and J by 2 bases; unmatched bases: 0.

V is TRBV29-1 and J is TRBJ1-1; a weak D match, TRBD1 (5 bases). Germline V gene sequence: CDR1 SQVTM, CDR2 ANQGSEA. V was cut by 4 bases and J by 0 bases, with 15 bases left in between. The CDR3 contains 15 residues. The CDR3 nucleotides read TGCAGCGTTGTAGTCCAGGGACGATTGAACACTGAAGCTTTCTTT. Amino acids: CSVVVQGRLNTEAFF. Using reference TRBV29-1 and TRBJ1-1 for the parts outside the CDR3, the full variable domain is SAVISQKPSRDICQRGTSLTIQCQVDSQVTMMFWYRQQPGQSLTLIATANQGSEATYESGFVIDKFPISRPNLTFSTLTVSNMSPEDSSIYLCSVVVQGRLNTEAFFGQGTRLTVV.

The chain recombines TRBV18 with TRBJ1-1, with D unclear. Germline V gene data show CDR1 as KGHSH and CDR2 as LQKENI. V shed 1 base and J shed 5 bases, with 14 bases lying between them. The CDR3 has 15 amino acids. The CDR3 here is CASSPQGVVHTEAFF. CDR3 nucleotide sequence: TGTGCCAGCTCACCACAGGGTGTGGTTCATACTGAAGCTTTCTTT.

The chain is built from TRBV24-1 and TRBJ2-2, with D perhaps TRBD1 or TRBD2 (5 bases each). This CDR3 region has 15 residues. V was trimmed by 7 bases and J by 1 base, leaving 12 bases between them. Per the germline V gene, CDR1 is KGHDR and CDR2 is SFDVKD. CDR3 DNA sequence: TGTGCCACCAGCACCGGGACGGAGAACACCGGGGAGCTGTTTTTT. Translating gives CATSTGTENTGELFF.

The chain employs TRBV3-1 (or the pseudogene TRBV3-2) and TRBJ2-5, with D unclear. CDR3 length: 13 amino acids. Germline values: CDR1 LGHDT, CDR2 YNNKEL (reference sequence). The V end lost 2 bases, the J end lost 4 bases, and 8 bases lay between the germline ends. This CDR3 reads CASSQRGGETQYF. The CDR3 nucleotides are TGTGCCAGCAGCCAAAGAGGTGGAGAGACCCAGTACTTC.

This rearrangement joins TRBV2 to TRBJ2-3, with D possibly matching TRBD2 (6 bases). Germline CDR1 SNHLY, CDR2 FYNNEI. The V gene lost 6 bases and the J gene lost 0 bases, with 13 bases spanning the gap. The CDR3 totals 15 residues. CDR3 sequence reads: CASRFGGSSTDTQYF. CDR3 nucleotide sequence: TGTGCCAGCAGATTCGGGGGATCTAGCACAGATACGCAGTATTTT.

This clone was recorded only once. The V call is TRBV7-9, the J call TRBJ1-1; no clear D gene. This CDR3 has 15 residues. Germline V CDR1 and CDR2: SEHNR, FQNEAQ (reference sequence). The germline V and J ends were trimmed by 1 base and 0 bases, with 9 bases remaining between them. The CDR3 sequence: CASSLGPVVNTEAFF. The CDR3 bases are TGTGCCAGCAGCTTAGGACCAGTAGTGAACACTGAAGCTTTCTTT. The full variable domain, with the rest looked up from reference TRBV7-9 and TRBJ1-1, is DTGVSQNPRHKITKRGQNVTFRCDPISEHNRLYWYRQTLGQGPEFLTYFQNEAQLEKSRLLSDRFSAERPKGSFSTLEIQRTEQGDSAMYLCASSLGPVVNTEAFFGQGTRLTVV.